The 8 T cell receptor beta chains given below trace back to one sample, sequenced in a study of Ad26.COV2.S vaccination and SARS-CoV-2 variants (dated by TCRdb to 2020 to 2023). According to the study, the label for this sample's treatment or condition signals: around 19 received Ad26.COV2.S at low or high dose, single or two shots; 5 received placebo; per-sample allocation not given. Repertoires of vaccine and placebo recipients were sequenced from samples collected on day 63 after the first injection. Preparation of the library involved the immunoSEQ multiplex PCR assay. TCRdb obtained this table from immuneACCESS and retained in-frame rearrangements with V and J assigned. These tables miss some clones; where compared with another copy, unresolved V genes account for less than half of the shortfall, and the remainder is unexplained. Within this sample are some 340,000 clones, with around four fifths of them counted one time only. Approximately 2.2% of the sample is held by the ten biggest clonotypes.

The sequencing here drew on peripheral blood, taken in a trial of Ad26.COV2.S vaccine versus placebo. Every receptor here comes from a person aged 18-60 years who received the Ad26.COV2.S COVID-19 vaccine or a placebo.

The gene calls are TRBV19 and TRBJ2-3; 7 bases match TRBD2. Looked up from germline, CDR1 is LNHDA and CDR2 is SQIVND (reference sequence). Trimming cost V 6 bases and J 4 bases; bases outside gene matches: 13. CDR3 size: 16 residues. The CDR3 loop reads CASSLRGGGLADTQYF. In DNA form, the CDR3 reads TGTGCCAGTAGCCTGCGGGGCGGGGGTTTGGCAGATACGCAGTATTTT.

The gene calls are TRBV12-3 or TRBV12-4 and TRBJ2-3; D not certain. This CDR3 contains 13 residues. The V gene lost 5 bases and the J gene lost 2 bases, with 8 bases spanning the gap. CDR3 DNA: TGTGCCAGCAGTCAGGACGCCACAGATACGCAGTATTTT. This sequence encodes CASSQDATDTQYF.

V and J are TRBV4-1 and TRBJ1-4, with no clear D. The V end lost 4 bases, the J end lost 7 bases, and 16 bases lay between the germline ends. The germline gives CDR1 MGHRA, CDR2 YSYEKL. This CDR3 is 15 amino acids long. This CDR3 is CASSPRTAGSEKLFF. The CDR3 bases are TGCGCCAGCAGCCCCCGGACGGCGGGGAGTGAAAAACTGTTTTTT.

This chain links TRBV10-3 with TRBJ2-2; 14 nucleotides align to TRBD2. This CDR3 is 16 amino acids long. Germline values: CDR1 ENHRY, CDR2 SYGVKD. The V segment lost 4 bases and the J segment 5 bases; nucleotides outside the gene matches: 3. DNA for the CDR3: TGTGCCATCAGTGCCGGACTAGCGGGGGGAACCGGGGAGCTGTTTTTT. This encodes CAISAGLAGGTGELFF.

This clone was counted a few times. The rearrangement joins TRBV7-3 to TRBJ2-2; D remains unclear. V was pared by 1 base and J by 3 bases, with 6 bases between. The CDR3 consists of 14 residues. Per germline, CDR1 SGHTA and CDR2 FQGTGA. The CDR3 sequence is CASSLISDTGELFF. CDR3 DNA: TGTGCCAGCAGCTTAATCAGCGACACCGGGGAGCTGTTTTTT.

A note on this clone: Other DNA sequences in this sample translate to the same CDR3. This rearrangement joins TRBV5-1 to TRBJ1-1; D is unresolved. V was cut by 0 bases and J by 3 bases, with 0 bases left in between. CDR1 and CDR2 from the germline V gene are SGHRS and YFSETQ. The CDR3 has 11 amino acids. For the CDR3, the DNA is TGCGCCAGCAGCTTGGACACTGAAGCTTTCTTT. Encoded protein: CASSLDTEAFF.

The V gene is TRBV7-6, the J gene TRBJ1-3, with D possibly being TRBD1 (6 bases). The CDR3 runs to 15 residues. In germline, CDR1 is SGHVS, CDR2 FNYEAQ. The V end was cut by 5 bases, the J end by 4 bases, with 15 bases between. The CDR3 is CASSPRGLSGNTIYF. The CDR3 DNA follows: TGTGCCAGCAGCCCCAGGGGTTTATCCGGAAACACCATATATTTT.

CDR3 sequence: CASSLLPGKPYEQYF. The CDR3 bases are TGTGCCAGCAGCTTGCTTCCGGGTAAGCCTTACGAGCAGTACTTC. The genes are TRBV5-5 and TRBJ2-7; D ambiguous. The CDR3 extends over 15 amino acids. Trimming removed 1 base at V and 4 bases at J, with 15 bases between. Germline CDR1 and CDR2: SGHKS and YYEKEE (reference sequence).